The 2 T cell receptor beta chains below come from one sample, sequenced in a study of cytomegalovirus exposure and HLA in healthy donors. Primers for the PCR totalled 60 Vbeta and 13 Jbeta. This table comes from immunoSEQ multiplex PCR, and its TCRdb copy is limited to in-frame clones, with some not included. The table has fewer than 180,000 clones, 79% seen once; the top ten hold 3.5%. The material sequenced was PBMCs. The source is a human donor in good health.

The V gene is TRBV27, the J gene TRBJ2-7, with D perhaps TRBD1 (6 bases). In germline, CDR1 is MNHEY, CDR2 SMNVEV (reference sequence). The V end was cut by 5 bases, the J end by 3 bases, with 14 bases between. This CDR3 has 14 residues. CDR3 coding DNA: TGTGCCAGCAGTCCACCGGGACAAAGCTACGAGCAGTACTTC. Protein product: CASSPPGQSYEQYF.

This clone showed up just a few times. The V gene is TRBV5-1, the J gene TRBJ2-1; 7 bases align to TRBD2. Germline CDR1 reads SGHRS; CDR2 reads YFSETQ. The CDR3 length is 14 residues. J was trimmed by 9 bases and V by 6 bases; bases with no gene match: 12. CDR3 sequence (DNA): TGCGCCAGCACCCTGGCGGGAGCAGTCGGTGAGCAGTTCTTC. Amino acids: CASTLAGAVGEQFF.